This passage covers 4 T cell receptor beta chains from one sample sequenced in a study of T cell repertoires in cytomegalovirus infection. These receptors have no known antigen. TCRdb ran MiXCR on the reads and lists one entry per CDR3 protein. The sample lists fewer than 850,000 distinct CDR3 sequences; 25% to 35% were seen once. The material sequenced was cultured CD8+ T cells from PBMCs, taken from culture after CMV antigen stimulation. These receptors were collected from a human donor in good health (CMV status not recorded). Some clones in this sample may be carry-over from other donors' samples.

The chain combines TRBV19 with TRBJ1-1; tentatively, D is TRBD1 (5 bases). Germline values: CDR1 LNHDA, CDR2 SQIVND (reference sequence). Trimming shortened V by 5 bases and J by 4 bases, and 8 bases separated the two germline ends. This CDR3 is built from 12 residues. The CDR3 is CASSGALTEAFF. Written as DNA, the CDR3 is TGTGCCAGTAGTGGGGCCCTCACTGAAGCTTTCTTT. Combining the CDR3 with reference TRBV19 and TRBJ1-1 gives the whole variable domain DGGITQSPKYLFRKEGQNVTLSCEQNLNHDAMYWYRQDPGQGLRLIYYSQIVNDFQKGDIAEGYSVSREKKESFPLTVTSAQKNPTAFYLCASSGALTEAFFGQGTRLTVV.

For this clonotype: Possible read error: a much larger clone is one base away. The chain links TRBV7-6 to TRBJ2-1, with 9 bases lining up with TRBD1. The CDR3 covers 17 residues. The germline gives CDR1 SGHVS, CDR2 FNYEAQ. CDR3 DNA sequence: TGTGCCAGCAGCTTATACGAGACAGGGGGAGCCTACAATAAGCAGTTCTTC. This gives the protein CASSLYETGGAYNKQFF. The variable domain in full, with the rest retrieved from reference TRBV7-6 and TRBJ2-1, is GAGVSQSPRYKVTKRGQDVALRCDPISGHVSLYWYRQALGQGPEFLTYFNYEAQQDKSGLPNDRFSAERPEGSISTLTIQRTEQRDSAMYRCASSLYETGGAYNKQFFGPGTRLTVL.

V is TRBV4-1 and J is TRBJ2-1; D uncertain. The CDR3 extends over 13 amino acids. The germline gives CDR1 MGHRA, CDR2 YSYEKL. V gave up 0 bases and J gave up 8 bases, with 8 bases separating them. The CDR3 region is CASSQEGFDEQFF. The CDR3 coding sequence is TGCGCCAGCAGCCAAGAAGGGTTCGATGAGCAGTTCTTC.

This clonotype appeared many times. This chain connects TRBV6-2 or TRBV6-3 to TRBJ1-5, with D uncertain. V was pared by 5 bases and J by 16 bases, with 12 bases between. Germline V gene lookup returns CDR1 MNHEY and CDR2 SVGEGT. The CDR3 is 10 residues long. CDR3 nucleotides: TGTGCCAGCAGTGACGGGAATCTCCATTTT. Amino acid sequence: CASSDGNLHF.